The rows below give T cell receptor beta chains drawn from one sample of a study of control samples from healthy donors and cancer patients. Some clones are missing from TCRdb's copy, which holds only in-frame ones; the method was immunoSEQ multiplex PCR. This sample carries tens of thousands of clones, around 90% of them seen once, and the ten largest clones take 1.9%. Input material: PBMCs. These receptors all come from a woman aged 55 to 70 with head and neck cancer. Both conserved end residues are part of each CDR3. D genes are given only for firm matches.

-	TRBV6-5	TRBJ1-2	CASSYLPGLFDYGYTF	TGTGCCAGCAGTTATCTCCCGGGGTTATTTGACTATGGCTACACCTTC
-	TRBV5-1	TRBJ2-7	CASSLQRSNEQYF	TGCGCCAGCAGCTTACAGCGGAGTAACGAGCAGTACTTC
TRBD1	TRBV29-1	TRBJ2-5	CSAKVGTGARETQYF	TGCAGCGCGAAGGTGGGGACAGGGGCGCGCGAGACCCAGTACTTC
-	TRBV7-8	TRBJ2-5	CASSSGTGVTQYF	TGTGCCAGCAGCTCCGGGACTGGGGTGACCCAGTACTTC
-	TRBV9	TRBJ1-3	CASSTTGTSGNTIYF	TGTGCCAGCAGCACGACCGGGACCTCTGGAAACACCATATATTTT
TRBD2	TRBV9	TRBJ2-7	CASSLSGRASEQYF	TGTGCCAGCAGCCTTAGCGGGAGGGCCTCTGAGCAGTACTTC
-	TRBV25-1	TRBJ2-7	CASSEYGGANYEQYF	TGTGCCAGCAGTGAATATGGGGGAGCCAACTACGAGCAGTACTTC
-	TRBV19	TRBJ2-5	CASSMRTGWEETQYF	TGTGCCAGTAGTATGAGAACAGGCTGGGAAGAGACCCAGTACTTC
-	TRBV19	TRBJ2-7	CASSHPADSYEQYF	TGTGCCAGTAGCCACCCGGCGGATTCCTACGAGCAGTACTTC
-	TRBV25-1	TRBJ2-3	CASSESEAPGTDTQYF	TGTGCCAGCAGTGAATCCGAGGCTCCCGGCACAGATACGCAGTATTTT
-	TRBV5-8	TRBJ2-2	CASSLFGLNTGELFF	TGTGCCAGCAGCTTGTTCGGGTTGAACACCGGGGAGCTGTTTTTT
-	TRBV5-1	TRBJ2-1	CASSYDGSNGQFF	TGCGCCAGCAGCTATGACGGCAGCAATGGGCAGTTCTTC
-	TRBV12-3/TRBV12-4	TRBJ1-4	CASSLDIGEKLFF	TGTGCCAGCAGCCTAGACATCGGTGAAAAACTGTTTTTT
-	TRBV2	TRBJ2-2	CASPSEYTGELFF	TGTGCCAGCCCCAGCGAGTACACCGGGGAGCTGTTTTTT